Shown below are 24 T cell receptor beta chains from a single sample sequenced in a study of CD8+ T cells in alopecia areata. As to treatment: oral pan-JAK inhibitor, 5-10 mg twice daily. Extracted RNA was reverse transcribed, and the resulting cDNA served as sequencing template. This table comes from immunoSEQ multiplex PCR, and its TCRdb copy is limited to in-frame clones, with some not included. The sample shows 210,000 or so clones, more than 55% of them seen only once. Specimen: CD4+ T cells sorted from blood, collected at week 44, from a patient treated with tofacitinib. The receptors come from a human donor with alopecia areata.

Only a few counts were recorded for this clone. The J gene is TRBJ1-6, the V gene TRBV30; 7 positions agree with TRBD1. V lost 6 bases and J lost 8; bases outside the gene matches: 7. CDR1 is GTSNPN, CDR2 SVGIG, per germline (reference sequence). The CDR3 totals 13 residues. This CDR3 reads CACVDRADSPLHF. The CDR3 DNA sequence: TGTGCCTGCGTCGACAGGGCGGATTCACCCCTCCACTTT.

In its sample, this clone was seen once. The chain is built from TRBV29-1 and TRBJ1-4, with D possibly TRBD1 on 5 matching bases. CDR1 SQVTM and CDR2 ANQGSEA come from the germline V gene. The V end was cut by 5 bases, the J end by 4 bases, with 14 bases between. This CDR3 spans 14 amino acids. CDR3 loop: CSVCSGGCNEKLFF. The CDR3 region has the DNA TGCAGCGTTTGCTCGGGGGGATGTAATGAAAAACTGTTTTTT. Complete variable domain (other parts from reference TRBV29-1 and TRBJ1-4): SAVISQKPSRDICQRGTSLTIQCQVDSQVTMMFWYRQQPGQSLTLIATANQGSEATYESGFVIDKFPISRPNLTFSTLTVSNMSPEDSSIYLCSVCSGGCNEKLFFGSGTQLSVL.

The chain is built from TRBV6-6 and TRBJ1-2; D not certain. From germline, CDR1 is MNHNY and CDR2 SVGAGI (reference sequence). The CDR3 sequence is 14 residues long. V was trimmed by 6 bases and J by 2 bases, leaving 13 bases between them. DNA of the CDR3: TGTGCCAGCAGGCTCGCCGGGCTCAACTATGGCTACACCTTC. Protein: CASRLAGLNYGYTF.

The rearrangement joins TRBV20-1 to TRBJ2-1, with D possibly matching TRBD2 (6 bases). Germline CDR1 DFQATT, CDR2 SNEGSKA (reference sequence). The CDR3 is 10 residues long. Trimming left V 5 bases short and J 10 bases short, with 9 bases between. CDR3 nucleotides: TGCAGTGCTGGACTAATAGAGCAGTTCTTC. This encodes CSAGLIEQFF.

CDR3 region: CAWSARYNSPLHF. CDR3 bases: TGTGCCTGGAGCGCGCGTTATAATTCACCCCTCCACTTT. This rearrangement joins TRBV30 to TRBJ1-6; D not certain. The CDR3 loop spans 13 amino acids. Trimming removed 3 bases from V and 4 bases from J, with 7 bases in between. Germline V gene lookup returns CDR1 GTSNPN and CDR2 SVGIG (reference sequence).

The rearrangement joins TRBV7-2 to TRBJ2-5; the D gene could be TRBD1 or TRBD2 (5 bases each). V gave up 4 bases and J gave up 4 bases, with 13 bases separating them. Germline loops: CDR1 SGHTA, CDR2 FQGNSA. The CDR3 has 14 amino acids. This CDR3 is CASSYSGTRETQYF. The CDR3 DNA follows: TGTGCCAGCAGCTACTCGGGGACCCGAGAGACCCAGTACTTC.

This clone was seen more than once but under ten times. Written as DNA, the CDR3 is TGCAGCGTTGAACAGGGCAGTGGGGCCAACGTCCTGACTTTC. It is translated as CSVEQGSGANVLTF. The chain links TRBV29-1 to TRBJ2-6; D perhaps matches TRBD1 (5 bases). V lost 2 bases and J lost 3, with 8 bases in between. Germline-derived CDR1 and CDR2 are SQVTM and ANQGSEA. The CDR3 consists of 14 residues.

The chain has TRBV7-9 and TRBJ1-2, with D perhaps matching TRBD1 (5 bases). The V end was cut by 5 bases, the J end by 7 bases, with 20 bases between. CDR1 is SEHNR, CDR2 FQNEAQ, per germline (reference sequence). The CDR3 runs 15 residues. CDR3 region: CASSGTPEGRSGYTF. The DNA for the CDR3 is TGTGCCAGCAGCGGTACCCCAGAGGGGCGTTCTGGCTACACCTTC.

CDR3 nucleotide sequence: TGTGCCAGCAGTGGGTGGGATACGCAGTATTTT. Amino acid sequence: CASSGWDTQYF. The chain carries TRBV27 and TRBJ2-3; D not resolved. With 5 bases removed from V and 6 bases from J, the gap between germline ends came to 6 bases. Germline V gives CDR1 MNHEY, CDR2 SMNVEV (reference sequence). CDR3 length: 11 residues.

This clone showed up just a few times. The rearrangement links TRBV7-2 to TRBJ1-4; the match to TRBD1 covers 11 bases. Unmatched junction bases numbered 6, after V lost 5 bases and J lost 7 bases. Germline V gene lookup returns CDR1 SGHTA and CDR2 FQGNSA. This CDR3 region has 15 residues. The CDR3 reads CASSADRGRSEKLFF. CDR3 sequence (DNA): TGTGCCAGCAGCGCGGACAGGGGGCGCAGTGAAAAACTGTTTTTT.

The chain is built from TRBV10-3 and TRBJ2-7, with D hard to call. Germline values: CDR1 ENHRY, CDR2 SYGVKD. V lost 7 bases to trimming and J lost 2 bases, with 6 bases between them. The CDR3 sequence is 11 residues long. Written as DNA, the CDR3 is TGTGCCATCACCGATGCCTACGAGCAGTACTTC. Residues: CAITDAYEQYF.

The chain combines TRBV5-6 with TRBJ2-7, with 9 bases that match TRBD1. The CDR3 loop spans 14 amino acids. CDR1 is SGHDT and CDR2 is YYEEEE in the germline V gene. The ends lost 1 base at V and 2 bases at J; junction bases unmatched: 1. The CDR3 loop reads CASSLRQGAYEQYF. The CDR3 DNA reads TGTGCCAGCAGCTTGAGACAGGGGGCCTACGAGCAGTACTTC.

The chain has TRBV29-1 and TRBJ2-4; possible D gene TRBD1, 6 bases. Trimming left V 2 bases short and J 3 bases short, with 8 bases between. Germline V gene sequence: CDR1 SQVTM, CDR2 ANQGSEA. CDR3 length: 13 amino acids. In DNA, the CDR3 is TGCAGCGTTGAACCCAGGGGCAAAAACATTCAGTACTTC. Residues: CSVEPRGKNIQYF.

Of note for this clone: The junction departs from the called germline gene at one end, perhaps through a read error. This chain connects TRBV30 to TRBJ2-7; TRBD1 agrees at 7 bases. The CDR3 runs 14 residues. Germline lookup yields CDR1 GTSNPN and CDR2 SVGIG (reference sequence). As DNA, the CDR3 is TGTGCCTGGAAGTCCGGGACAGAAGGGTACGAGCGGTACTTC. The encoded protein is CAWKSGTEGYERYF.

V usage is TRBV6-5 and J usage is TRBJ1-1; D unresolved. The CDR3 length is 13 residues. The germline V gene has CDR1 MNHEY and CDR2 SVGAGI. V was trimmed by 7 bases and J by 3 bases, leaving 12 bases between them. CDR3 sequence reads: CASTRQVDTEAFF. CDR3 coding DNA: TGTGCCAGCACGCGGCAGGTCGACACTGAAGCTTTCTTT.

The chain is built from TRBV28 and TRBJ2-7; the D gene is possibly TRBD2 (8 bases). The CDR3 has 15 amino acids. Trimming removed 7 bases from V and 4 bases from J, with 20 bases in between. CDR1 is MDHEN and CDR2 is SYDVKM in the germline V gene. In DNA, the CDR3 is TGTGCCAGCAAGACAGGGAGCGGGGGCGGGTACGAGCAGTACTTC. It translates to CASKTGSGGGYEQYF.

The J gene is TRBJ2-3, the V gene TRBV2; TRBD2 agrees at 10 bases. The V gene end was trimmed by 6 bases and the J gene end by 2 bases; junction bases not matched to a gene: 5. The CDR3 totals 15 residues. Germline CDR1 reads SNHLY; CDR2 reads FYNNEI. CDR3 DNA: TGTGCCAGCAGCTCCAGCGGGGGGGTCACAGATACGCAGTATTTT. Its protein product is CASSSSGGVTDTQYF.

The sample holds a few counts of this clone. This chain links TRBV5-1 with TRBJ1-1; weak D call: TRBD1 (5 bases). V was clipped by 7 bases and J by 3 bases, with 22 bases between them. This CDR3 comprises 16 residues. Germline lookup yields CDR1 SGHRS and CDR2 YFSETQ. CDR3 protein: CASVGGQGGRDTEAFF. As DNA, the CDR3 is TGCGCCAGCGTTGGCGGCCAGGGCGGACGGGACACTGAAGCTTTCTTT.

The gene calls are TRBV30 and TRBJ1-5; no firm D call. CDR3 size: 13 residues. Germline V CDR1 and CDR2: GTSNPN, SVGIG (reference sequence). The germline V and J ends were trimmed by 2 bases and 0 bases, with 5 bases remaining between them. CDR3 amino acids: CAWSKNSNQPQHF. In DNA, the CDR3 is TGTGCCTGGAGTAAAAATAGCAATCAGCCCCAGCATTTT.

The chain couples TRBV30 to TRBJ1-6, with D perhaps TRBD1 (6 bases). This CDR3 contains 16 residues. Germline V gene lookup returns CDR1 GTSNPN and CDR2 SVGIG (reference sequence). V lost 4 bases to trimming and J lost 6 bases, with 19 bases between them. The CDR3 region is CAWTLLGGPFNSPLHF. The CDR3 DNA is TGTGCCTGGACTCTCCTCGGGGGGCCATTTAATTCACCCCTCCACTTT.

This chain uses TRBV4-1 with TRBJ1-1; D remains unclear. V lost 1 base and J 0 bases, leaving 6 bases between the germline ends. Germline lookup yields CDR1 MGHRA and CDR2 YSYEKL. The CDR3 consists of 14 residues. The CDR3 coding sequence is TGCGCCAGCAGCCAAGCCAGTATGAACACTGAAGCTTTCTTT. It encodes CASSQASMNTEAFF.

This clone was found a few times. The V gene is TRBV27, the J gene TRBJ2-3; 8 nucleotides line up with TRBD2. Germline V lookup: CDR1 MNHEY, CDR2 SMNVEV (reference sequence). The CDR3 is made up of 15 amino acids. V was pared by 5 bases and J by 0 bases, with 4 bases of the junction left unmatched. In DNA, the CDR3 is TGTGCCAGCAGTGGCGGGGGGCTTAGCACAGATACGCAGTATTTT. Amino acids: CASSGGGLSTDTQYF.

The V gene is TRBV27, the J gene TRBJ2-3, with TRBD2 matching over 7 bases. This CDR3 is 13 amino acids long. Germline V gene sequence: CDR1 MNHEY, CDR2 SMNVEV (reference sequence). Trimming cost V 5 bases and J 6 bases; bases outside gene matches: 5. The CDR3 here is CASSGLGWDTQYF. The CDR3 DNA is TGTGCCAGCAGTGGACTAGGGTGGGATACGCAGTATTTT.

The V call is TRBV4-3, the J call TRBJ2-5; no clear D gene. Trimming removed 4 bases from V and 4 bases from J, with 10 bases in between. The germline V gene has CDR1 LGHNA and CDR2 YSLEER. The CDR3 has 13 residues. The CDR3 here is CASSPATGETQYF. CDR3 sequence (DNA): TGCGCCAGCAGCCCCGCTACCGGAGAGACCCAGTACTTC.